The sequence of this TCR beta chain was determined in a study of human T cells and chemical hapten exposure. Library construction involved attaching unique molecular identifiers to individual cDNA molecules, which allowed quantitative, reproducible TCR counting. MiXCR, applied by TCRdb to the RACE reads, yields one record per CDR3 protein. In the table there are 300,000 to 350,000 distinct CDR3 sequences, approximately 6.3% of which are singletons. This clonotype was observed a handful of times. The antigen remains undetermined. Study-wide results and caveats: Expanded TCRs clustered into significantly more large CDR3 similarity groups than controls, the analysis revealed.

Time point indicated: patch test 1, 2 weeks after DPC sensitization. Treatment indicated: therapeutic diphenylcyclopropenone sensitization with weekly scalp DPC. The TCR sequence derives from a woman between 18 and 29 years old with alopecia areata. Some clones in this sample may be carry-over from other donors' samples. The sequencing here drew on whole blood, taken in connection with sensitization to the hapten diphenylcyclopropenone (DPC).

In DNA form, the CDR3 reads TGTGCCAGCAGTCGGACCTTAGATCGGACAGATACGCAGTATTTT. Translated, it gives CASSRTLDRTDTQYF. V usage is TRBV6-5 and J usage is TRBJ2-3; D is ambiguous. Deletions cut 5 bases from V and 3 bases from J, with 15 bases between. This CDR3 is 15 amino acids long. Germline-derived CDR1 and CDR2 are MNHEY and SVGAGI.